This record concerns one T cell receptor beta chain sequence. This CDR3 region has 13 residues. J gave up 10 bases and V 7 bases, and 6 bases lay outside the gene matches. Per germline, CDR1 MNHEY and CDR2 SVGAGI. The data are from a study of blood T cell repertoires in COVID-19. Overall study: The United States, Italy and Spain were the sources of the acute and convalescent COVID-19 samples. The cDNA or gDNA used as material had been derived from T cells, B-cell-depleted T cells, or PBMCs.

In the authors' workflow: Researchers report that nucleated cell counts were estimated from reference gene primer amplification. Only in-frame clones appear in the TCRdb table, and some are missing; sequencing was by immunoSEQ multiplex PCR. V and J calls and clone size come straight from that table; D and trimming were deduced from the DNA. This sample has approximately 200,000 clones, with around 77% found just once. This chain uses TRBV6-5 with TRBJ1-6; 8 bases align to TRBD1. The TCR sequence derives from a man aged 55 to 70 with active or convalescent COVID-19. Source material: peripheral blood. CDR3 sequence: CASMDRVLSPLHF. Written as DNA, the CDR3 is TGTGCCAGCATGGACAGGGTTCTATCACCCCTCCACTTT.